This is a list of T cell receptor beta chains from one sample in a study of T cell responses to AZD1222 COVID-19 vaccine. Profiled with immunoSEQ multiplex PCR; TCRdb holds only in-frame clones, not every one. This table holds approximately 120,000 clones, about 90% found once. The sequenced sample was peripheral blood, obtained on day 0 of AZD1222 vaccination. The receptors stem from an adult in good health. Each CDR3 is given with its conserved first and last residue. The order of the fields is D gene, J gene, clone size, V gene, CDR3 protein, CDR3 DNA. A D gene is named only where the DNA matches it firmly. Clone size is shown for a subset of rows, as once, few, many or a class of expanded clone.

. TRBJ2-6 . TRBV7-9 CASSPRSSSGANVLTF TGTGCCAGCAGCCCCCGAAGTAGCTCTGGGGCCAACGTCCTGACTTTC
. TRBJ2-1 . TRBV18 CASSEGGIEQFF TGTGCCAGCTCGGAGGGGGGCATTGAGCAGTTCTTC
. TRBJ2-1 . TRBV5-6 CASSLFRTLYNEQFF TGTGCCAGCAGCTTGTTCCGGACCCTATACAATGAGCAGTTCTTC
. TRBJ2-5 . TRBV5-1 CASSQTSLETQYF TGCGCCAGCAGCCAGACTAGTTTAGAGACCCAGTACTTC
TRBD2 TRBJ2-1 . TRBV10-3 CAIRSTSGGYNEQFF TGTGCCATCAGATCGACTAGCGGGGGATACAATGAGCAGTTCTTC
. TRBJ2-3 . TRBV3-1/TRBV3-2 CASSQKGQGTPSRRGTQYF TGTGCCAGCAGCCAAAAGGGACAAGGGACACCCTCTCGCCGGGGTACGCAGTATTTT
. TRBJ2-7 . TRBV10-1 CASSATRASSYEQYF TGCGCCAGCAGTGCGACCCGGGCCAGCTCCTACGAGCAGTACTTC
. TRBJ2-3 . TRBV9 CASSGPGLTTDTQYF TGTGCCAGCAGCGGTCCAGGACTTACCACAGATACGCAGTATTTT
. TRBJ2-7 . TRBV30 CAWSVGSGNYYEQYF TGTGCCTGGAGTGTAGGGTCAGGAAATTACTACGAGCAGTACTTC
. TRBJ2-7 . TRBV5-1 CASSRDGGGSDYEQYF TGCGCCAGCAGCAGGGATGGTGGAGGGAGTGATTACGAGCAGTACTTC
TRBD1 TRBJ1-1 few TRBV6-5 CASSYHRGVTEAFF TGTGCCAGCAGTTACCACAGGGGTGTCACTGAAGCTTTCTTT
. TRBJ1-2 . TRBV2 CASREDGSNYGYTF TGTGCCAGCAGAGAGGACGGGTCTAACTATGGCTACACCTTC
TRBD1 TRBJ1-1 . TRBV4-3 CASSQETGGLNTEAFF TGCGCCAGCAGCCAAGAGACAGGGGGCCTTAACACTGAAGCTTTCTTT
. TRBJ2-1 . TRBV5-6 CASSFDPGPYNEQFF TGTGCCAGCAGCTTTGACCCCGGACCATACAATGAGCAGTTCTTC
. TRBJ1-1 . TRBV4-3 CASSQARGGTEAFF TGCGCCAGCAGCCAAGCGCGGGGTGGCACTGAAGCTTTCTTT
. TRBJ2-7 . TRBV2 CASSETGLSYEQYF TGTGCCAGCAGTGAGACAGGCCTCTCCTACGAGCAGTACTTC
. TRBJ1-1 once TRBV5-4 CASSLNGWGTEAFF TGTGCCAGCAGCTTGAACGGGTGGGGCACTGAAGCTTTCTTT
. TRBJ1-1 . TRBV14 CASSPIGGTEAFF TGTGCCAGCAGCCCCATAGGAGGGACTGAAGCTTTCTTT
TRBD2 TRBJ2-3 . TRBV4-3 CASSQDIGQLAGGIDTQYF TGCGCCAGCAGCCAAGATATTGGCCAACTAGCGGGGGGGATAGATACGCAGTATTTT
. TRBJ1-3 . TRBV30 CASGLHSGNTIYF TGTGCTTCAGGACTGCACTCTGGAAACACCATATATTTT
TRBD2 TRBJ2-7 . TRBV5-1 CASSSAGTSGRFLSYEQYF TGCGCCAGCAGCTCAGCCGGGACTAGCGGGAGGTTTCTCTCCTACGAGCAGTACTTC
. TRBJ2-7 once TRBV4-1 CASSQGTGNLYEQYF TGCGCCAGCAGCCAAGGGACTGGGAACCTCTACGAGCAGTACTTC
. TRBJ2-2 . TRBV27 CASSLGPLTGELFF TGTGCCAGCAGTCTAGGACCCTTGACCGGGGAGCTGTTTTTT
. TRBJ2-3 . TRBV5-1 CASRRGGDRPIDTQYF TGCGCCAGCAGGAGGGGGGGAGACCGGCCAATTGATACGCAGTATTTT
. TRBJ2-7 . TRBV6-5 CASSSSVQATSYEQYF TGTGCCAGCAGTTCCTCCGTTCAGGCGACCTCCTACGAGCAGTACTTC
. TRBJ1-5 . TRBV19 CASTPMTKTQPQHF TGTGCCAGTACCCCCATGACAAAGACTCAGCCCCAGCATTTT
. TRBJ1-5 . TRBV18 CASSPISPGASNQPQHF TGTGCCAGCTCACCAATCTCCCCGGGGGCCAGCAATCAGCCCCAGCATTTT
. TRBJ1-1 . TRBV10-2 CATSQGPPLAFF TGCGCCACCAGCCAGGGTCCCCCACTGGCTTTCTTT
. TRBJ1-3 once TRBV5-1 CASSLGQVNSGNTIYF TGCGCCAGCAGCTTGGGACAGGTGAACTCTGGAAACACCATATATTTT
. TRBJ1-3 . TRBV5-4 CAGGTSGNTIYF TGTGCCGGCGGTACCTCTGGAAACACCATATATTTT
. TRBJ1-1 . TRBV6-7 CASSGMREQLNTEAFF TGTGCCAGCAGTGGGATGCGGGAACAGTTGAACACTGAAGCTTTCTTT
TRBD2 TRBJ2-7 . TRBV11-2 CASSLVGGRLYEQYF TGTGCCAGCAGCTTAGTGGGAGGGCGTCTCTACGAGCAGTACTTC
TRBD2 TRBJ2-1 few TRBV7-2 CASSISGSTYNEQFF TGTGCCAGCAGCATTAGCGGGAGTACCTACAATGAGCAGTTCTTC
. TRBJ1-3 once TRBV18 CASSPSSGAGNTIYF TGTGCCAGCTCACCAAGTTCAGGGGCTGGAAACACCATATATTTT
. TRBJ1-2 . TRBV6-5 CASSRPGLYGYTF TGTGCCAGCAGTCGGCCAGGACTCTATGGCTACACCTTC
TRBD2 TRBJ2-1 . TRBV9 CASSVQTSGGSNEQFF TGTGCCAGCAGCGTACAGACTAGCGGGGGCTCCAATGAGCAGTTCTTC
. TRBJ1-2 . TRBV5-6 CASSLKGRTPNYGYTF TGTGCCAGCAGCTTGAAGGGAAGGACCCCTAACTATGGCTACACCTTC
. TRBJ2-5 . TRBV11-2 CASSLGSGGGYGETQYF TGTGCCAGCAGCTTAGGTAGCGGAGGGGGATACGGAGAGACCCAGTACTTC
TRBD1 TRBJ2-1 . TRBV5-1 CARRDREYNEQFF TGCGCCAGGAGGGACAGGGAGTACAATGAGCAGTTCTTC
. TRBJ1-1 . TRBV2 CASGPGLSMNTEAFF TGTGCCAGCGGACCGGGACTCAGCATGAACACTGAAGCTTTCTTT
TRBD1 TRBJ2-5 . TRBV7-9 CASSLLPGQQETQYF TGTGCCAGCAGCCTACTCCCGGGACAGCAAGAGACCCAGTACTTC